This TCR beta chain stems from a study of read filtering for tumor transcriptome and immune sequencing. Study-wide background: R-ISS stage counts were eight or nine for I, roughly 16 for II, roughly seven for III. RNA-seq yielded only 85 to 1273 TCR reads, IR-seq about 4 to 10.27 million.

General study findings and limits: About four fifths of IR-seq clonotypes had a single read, yet these held about 3.5% of reads.

Concerning this clonotype: Antigen: not known. This clone may be a read error of a much larger clone one base away.

Molecular barcoded adaptors covering alpha/delta and beta/gamma chains were used on approximately 400 ng RNA. TCRdb processed the reads anew with MiXCR; each CDR3 protein has one entry. The table lists tens of thousands of distinct CDR3 sequences, around 21% of them singletons. The CDR3 spans 15 residues. Germline lookup yields CDR1 SGHNT and CDR2 YYREEE (reference sequence). V is TRBV5-4 and J is TRBJ1-1, with 8 bases lining up with TRBD1. Input material: a population of CD138-negative cells sorted from bone marrow. The receptor comes from a donor at least 40 years old with multiple myeloma. CDR3 amino acids: CASSQDRVGGTEVFF. CDR3 DNA: TGTGCCAGCAGCCAGGACAGGGTCGGTGGCACTGAAGTTTTCTTT.